One and the same sample provided the 13 T cell receptor beta chains below, sequenced in a study of cytomegalovirus exposure and HLA in healthy donors. PCR employed 60 Vbeta and 13 Jbeta primers. Repertoires were generated with immunoSEQ multiplex PCR, while TCRdb's copy carries only in-frame clones and drops some. Among approximately 110,000 clones, 77% were seen once, and the ten largest hold roughly 3.5%. The sample consisted of PBMCs. The receptor set was obtained from a human donor in good health.

V and J are TRBV10-2 and TRBJ1-2, with D possibly matching TRBD1 (5 bases). The CDR3 has 13 amino acids. Deletions cut 4 bases from V and 2 bases from J, with 8 bases between. From germline, CDR1 is WSHSY and CDR2 SAAADI. The CDR3 DNA reads TGCGCCAGCAGTGCCGGGGGGAACTATGGCTACACCTTC. This gives the protein CASSAGGNYGYTF.

The gene calls are TRBV5-1 and TRBJ2-3, with TRBD1 matching over 8 bases. The trim removed 3 bases at V and 4 bases at J, leaving 7 bases unmatched. Per germline, CDR1 SGHRS and CDR2 YFSETQ. CDR3 length: 15 residues. This CDR3 reads CASSWGQATADTQYF. The CDR3 DNA sequence: TGCGCCAGCAGCTGGGGACAGGCAACCGCAGATACGCAGTATTTT.

This clone appeared a few times. The chain links TRBV28 to TRBJ1-1; D perhaps matches TRBD1 (6 bases). CDR1 is MDHEN and CDR2 is SYDVKM in the germline V gene. The CDR3 is 14 residues long. The germline V and J ends were trimmed by 5 bases and 0 bases, with 10 bases remaining between them. The chain's CDR3 is CASSTGSMNTEAFF. The CDR3 DNA follows: TGTGCCAGCAGTACAGGGTCGATGAACACTGAAGCTTTCTTT.

The chain is built from TRBV6-5 and TRBJ1-1, with D tentatively TRBD1 (6 bases). The germline gives CDR1 MNHEY, CDR2 SVGAGI. This CDR3 comprises 12 residues. Between the trimmed V and J ends, which lost 6 bases and 6 bases, there was a span of 11 bases. CDR3 region: CASSPTGSEAFF. The CDR3, as DNA: TGTGCCAGCAGCCCGACAGGCTCTGAAGCTTTCTTT.

V is TRBV5-4 and J is TRBJ1-4; D gene uncertain. The CDR3 runs to 15 residues. Trimming pared 2 bases from V and 7 bases from J, leaving 15 bases between. CDR1 is SGHNT, CDR2 YYREEE, per germline (reference sequence). The DNA of the CDR3 is TGTGCCAGCAGCTTTAACAGCCTGACCGGTGAAAAACTGTTTTTT. Translation gives CASSFNSLTGEKLFF. Based on the CDR3 plus reference TRBV5-4 and TRBJ1-4, the full variable domain is ETGVTQSPTHLIKTRGQQVTLRCSSQSGHNTVSWYQQALGQGPQFIFQYYREEENGRGNFPPRFSGLQFPNYSSELNVNALELDDSALYLCASSFNSLTGEKLFFGSGTQLSVL.

The V call is TRBV5-1, the J call TRBJ2-3; no definite D call. V lost 0 bases and J 2 bases, leaving 13 bases between the germline ends. The CDR3 spans 16 residues. CDR1 and CDR2 (germline): SGHRS, YFSETQ. The CDR3 here is CASSLASWRLTDTQYF. The CDR3 DNA reads as TGCGCCAGCAGCTTGGCCAGCTGGCGGCTCACAGATACGCAGTATTTT.

This CDR3 is CATSSFIRARGYNEQFF. The CDR3 DNA reads TGTGCCACCAGCAGCTTCATCAGGGCCAGGGGCTACAATGAGCAGTTCTTC. The rearrangement joins TRBV15 to TRBJ2-7; perhaps TRBD1 as D (6 bases). The J call is uncertain, as TRBJ2-1 better fits the DNA end. Germline CDR1 and CDR2: LNHNV and YYDKDF (reference sequence). The CDR3 extends over 17 amino acids.

This clone was seen a handful of times. The CDR3 protein is CAISDKDRGNQETQYF. The CDR3 DNA reads TGTGCCATCAGTGATAAGGACAGGGGGAACCAAGAGACCCAGTACTTC. The chain carries TRBV10-3 and TRBJ2-5, with 10 positions matching TRBD1. The J segment lost 0 bases and the V segment lost 3 bases, leaving 4 bases of the junction unmatched. This CDR3 region has 16 residues. The germline CDR1 and CDR2 sequences are ENHRY and SYGVKD.

The chain joins TRBV18 to TRBJ1-5, with D uncertain. The V and J ends lost 6 bases and 0 bases respectively, with 9 bases between them. The CDR3 has 14 amino acids. Germline V CDR1 and CDR2: KGHSH, LQKENI. The CDR3 loop is CASSGSDSNQPQHF. The CDR3 bases are TGTGCCAGCTCTGGCAGCGATAGCAATCAGCCCCAGCATTTT.

This clone was counted a single time. The chain uses TRBV5-4 and TRBJ2-2, with a tentative D call TRBD2 (7 bases). This CDR3 spans 18 amino acids. V gave up 0 bases and J gave up 6 bases, with 21 bases separating them. CDR1 and CDR2 from the germline V gene are SGHNT and YYREEE (reference sequence). Written as DNA, the CDR3 is TGTGCCAGCAGCTTGGAGGGGGAGGGCCGGAGTATGGCCGGGGAGCTGTTTTTT. It specifies CASSLEGEGRSMAGELFF.

The chain is built from TRBV15 and TRBJ1-5; D gene ambiguous. V gave up 0 bases and J gave up 12 bases, with 12 bases separating them. The CDR3 extends over 13 amino acids. Germline values: CDR1 LNHNV, CDR2 YYDKDF (reference sequence). DNA for the CDR3: TGTGCCACCAGCAGAGATAGGTGGGAGAGCCAGCATTTT. Translated: CATSRDRWESQHF.

This clone was observed a few times. V gene TRBV15 combines with J gene TRBJ1-6; 9 nucleotides agree with TRBD1. The germline gives CDR1 LNHNV, CDR2 YYDKDF (reference sequence). This CDR3 is built from 15 residues. The V gene end was trimmed by 0 bases and the J gene end by 11 bases; junction bases not matched to a gene: 5. The CDR3 region has the DNA TGTGCCACCAGCAGAGATACAGGGGGCTATCCACCCCTCCACTTT. Its translation: CATSRDTGGYPPLHF.

The chain is built from TRBV6-5 and TRBJ1-2; D ambiguous. Trimming cost V 6 bases and J 1 base, with 6 bases left between them. This CDR3 comprises 12 residues. In germline, CDR1 is MNHEY, CDR2 SVGAGI. In DNA, the CDR3 is TGTGCCAGCAGGCAGAATAACTATGGCTACACCTTC. Amino acid sequence: CASRQNNYGYTF.